These T cell receptor beta chains were read from a single sample in a study of graft-versus-host responses after intestinal transplantation. Antigens for these TCRs are unknown. Method: immunoSEQ multiplex PCR; TCRdb's copy keeps in-frame clones and lacks some. In the table there are about 90,000 clones, roughly 80% of which are singletons. This specimen was unstimulated CD8+ T cells sorted from spleen or lymph node cells, taken before intestinal transplant. The receptors stem from a human donor who received an intestinal transplant. CDR3s include the opening cysteine and the closing phenylalanine or tryptophan. The D gene is left open where the match is weak. Size values are once, few and many counts, or a class for expanded clones, and some rows have none.

clone_size | d_call | j_call | v_call | cdr3_nt | cdr3_aa
- | - | TRBJ2-5 | TRBV15 | TGTGCCACCAGCAGAGTATCGGCCCAAGAGACCCAGTACTTC | CATSRVSAQETQYF
once | - | TRBJ2-7 | TRBV6-5 | TGTGCCAGCAGTTCAGGGACCTCCTACGAGCAGTACTTC | CASSSGTSYEQYF
- | - | TRBJ2-1 | TRBV4-1 | TGCGCCAGCAGCCAAGCCCCAAGGGGGGATGAGCAGTTCTTC | CASSQAPRGDEQFF
- | TRBD1 | TRBJ1-4 | TRBV6-5 | TGTGCCAGCAGCTCCGGGACAGGGACTGAAAAACTGTTTTTT | CASSSGTGTEKLFF
- | - | TRBJ2-1 | TRBV19 | TGTGCCAGTAGTACCCGGGACTCTCGCTCCTACAATGAGCAGTTCTTC | CASSTRDSRSYNEQFF
- | TRBD1 | TRBJ1-2 | TRBV7-8 | TGTGCCAGCAGCTTAGTCTACAGGGGGGATGGCTACACCTTC | CASSLVYRGDGYTF
many | - | TRBJ2-7 | TRBV11-2 | TGTGCCAGCAGCGGGGGACTGCAATCCTACGAGCAGTACTTC | CASSGGLQSYEQYF
- | TRBD2 | TRBJ2-7 | TRBV7-2 | TGTGCCAGCAGCTTAGTCGCTAGCGGGGGGACCTACGAGCAGTACTTC | CASSLVASGGTYEQYF
once | TRBD2 | TRBJ2-3 | TRBV6-1 | TGTGCCAGCAGTGGGAGAATGACTAGCCCTGACACAGATACGCAGTATTTT | CASSGRMTSPDTDTQYF
- | - | TRBJ1-2 | TRBV6-5 | TGTGCCAGCAGCCTAAAGGACGGAAACTATGGCTACACCTTC | CASSLKDGNYGYTF
- | TRBD1 | TRBJ1-1 | TRBV5-6 | TGTGCCAGCAGCTGGACAGGGGACGGGAACACTGAAGCTTTCTTT | CASSWTGDGNTEAFF
- | - | TRBJ1-2 | TRBV23-1 | TGCGCCAGCAGGGACAGTAGCTACACCTTC | CASRDSSYTF
- | TRBD1 | TRBJ1-2 | TRBV11-2 | TGTGCCAGCAGAGCCGTGGGGACAGTCGGGGGGCCCGGCTACACCTTC | CASRAVGTVGGPGYTF
many | TRBD2 | TRBJ2-5 | TRBV25-1 | TGTGCCAGCAGTGAACTAGCGGTCCAAGAGACCCAGTACTTC | CASSELAVQETQYF
- | TRBD1 | TRBJ1-1 | TRBV5-1 | TGCGCCAGCTCACACCTCCCAACAGGGGACACGAACACTGAAGCTTTCTTT | CASSHLPTGDTNTEAFF
- | - | TRBJ1-1 | TRBV29-1 | TGCAGCGTTGGGGGGGTACACACTGAAGCTTTCTTT | CSVGGVHTEAFF
- | TRBD1 | TRBJ1-1 | TRBV29-1 | TGCAGCGTTGTGGGGACAGGGTGGGGAGACACTGAAGCTTTCTTT | CSVVGTGWGDTEAFF
- | - | TRBJ2-2 | TRBV5-1 | TGCGCCAGCAGCAGTAGGATCGGTTGGAGGACCGGGGAGCTGTTTTTT | CASSSRIGWRTGELFF
- | TRBD1 | TRBJ2-1 | TRBV6-4 | TGTGCCAGCCCCCGACAGGGCTGGTACAATGAGCAGTTCTTC | CASPRQGWYNEQFF
- | - | TRBJ2-7 | TRBV4-1 | TGCGCCAGCAGCCAATACAGGGCGAGCTCCTACGAGCAGTACTTC | CASSQYRASSYEQYF
once | TRBD1 | TRBJ1-5 | TRBV6-6 | TGTGCCAGCAGTTACGGACAGGGGAGCAATCAGCCCCAGCATTTT | CASSYGQGSNQPQHF
few | TRBD2 | TRBJ2-7 | TRBV6-1 | TGTGCCAGCAGCGAGACTAGCGGGGGGTACGAGCAGTACTTC | CASSETSGGYEQYF
- | - | TRBJ2-1 | TRBV29-1 | TGCAGCGTTGTAGAGGCTAGTGGAGAGTTCTTC | CSVVEASGEFF
- | - | TRBJ2-7 | TRBV6-6 | TGTGCCAGCAGTTACTCGGACGGCTCCTACGAGCAGTACTTC | CASSYSDGSYEQYF
- | TRBD2 | TRBJ2-5 | TRBV2 | TGTGCCAGCAGTGATGACCTAGCGGGGCAAGAGACCCAGTACTTC | CASSDDLAGQETQYF
- | - | TRBJ1-1 | TRBV13 | TGTGCCAGCAGCTTTTTGGACACTGAAGCTTTCTTT | CASSFLDTEAFF
- | - | TRBJ2-7 | TRBV5-1 | TGCGCCAGCAGCTTTCGAAGGGCTTGGAGCTCCTACGAGCAGTACTTC | CASSFRRAWSSYEQYF